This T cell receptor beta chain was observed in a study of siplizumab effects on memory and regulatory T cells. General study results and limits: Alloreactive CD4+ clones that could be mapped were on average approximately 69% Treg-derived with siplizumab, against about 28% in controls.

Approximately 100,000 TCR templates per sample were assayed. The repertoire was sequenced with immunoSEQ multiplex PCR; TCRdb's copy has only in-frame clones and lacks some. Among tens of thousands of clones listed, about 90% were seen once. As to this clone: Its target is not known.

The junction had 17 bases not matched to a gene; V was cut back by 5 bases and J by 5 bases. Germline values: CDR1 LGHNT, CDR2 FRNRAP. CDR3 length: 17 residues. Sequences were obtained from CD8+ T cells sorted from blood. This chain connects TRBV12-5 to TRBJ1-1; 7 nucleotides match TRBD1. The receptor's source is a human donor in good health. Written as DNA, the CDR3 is TGTGCTAGTGGTGTGGGGGGACAGTCCAAGGGCGTGACTGAAGCTTTCTTT. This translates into CASGVGGQSKGVTEAFF.